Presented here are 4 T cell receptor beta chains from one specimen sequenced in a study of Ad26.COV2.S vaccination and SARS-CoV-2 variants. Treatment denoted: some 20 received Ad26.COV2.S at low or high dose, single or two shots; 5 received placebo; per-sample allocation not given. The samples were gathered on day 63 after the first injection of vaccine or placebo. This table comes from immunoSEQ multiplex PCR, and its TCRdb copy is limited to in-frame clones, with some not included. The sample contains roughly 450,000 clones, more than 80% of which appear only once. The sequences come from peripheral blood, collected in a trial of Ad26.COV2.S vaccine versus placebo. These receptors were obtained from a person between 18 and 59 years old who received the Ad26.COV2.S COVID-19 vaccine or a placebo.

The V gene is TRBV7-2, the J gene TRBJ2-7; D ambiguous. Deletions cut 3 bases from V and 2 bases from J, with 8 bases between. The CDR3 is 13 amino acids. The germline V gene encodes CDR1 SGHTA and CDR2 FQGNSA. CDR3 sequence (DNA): TGTGCCAGCAGCTTGGGGAAGGCCTACGAGCAGTACTTC. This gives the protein CASSLGKAYEQYF.

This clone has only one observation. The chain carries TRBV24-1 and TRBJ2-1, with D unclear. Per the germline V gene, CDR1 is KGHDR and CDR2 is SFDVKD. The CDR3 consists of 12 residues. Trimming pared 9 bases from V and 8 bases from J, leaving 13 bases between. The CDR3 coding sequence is TGTGCCACCTCGGACCATGGGGATGAGCAGTTCTTC. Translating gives CATSDHGDEQFF.

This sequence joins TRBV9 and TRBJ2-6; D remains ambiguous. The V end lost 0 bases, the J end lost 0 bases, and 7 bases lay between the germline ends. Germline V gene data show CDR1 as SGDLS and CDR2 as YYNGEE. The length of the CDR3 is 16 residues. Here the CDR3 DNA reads TGTGCCAGCAGCGTAGGGTGGTCCTCTGGGGCCAACGTCCTGACTTTC. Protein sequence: CASSVGWSSGANVLTF.

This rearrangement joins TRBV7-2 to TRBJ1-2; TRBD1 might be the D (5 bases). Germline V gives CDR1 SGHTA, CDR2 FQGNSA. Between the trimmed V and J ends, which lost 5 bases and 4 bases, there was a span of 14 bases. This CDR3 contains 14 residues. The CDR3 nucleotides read TGTGCCAGCAGCGCCACGATCAGGGCCTATGGCTACACCTTC. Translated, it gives CASSATIRAYGYTF.